The 15 T cell receptor beta chains in this list originate from one sample, sequenced in a study of OX40 agonist ivuxolimab in advanced cancers. Using immunoSEQ multiplex PCR, the repertoire was profiled, and TCRdb retains in-frame clones only, with some absent. The sample gives around 80,000 clones, 85% to 90% of which show up once; 0.75% to 0.9% is in the top ten. Sequenced here: CD4+ or CD8+ T cells sorted from blood, sampled in a trial of the OX40 agonist ivuxolimab. These receptors were taken from an adult with an advanced solid tumor such as melanoma, head and neck, liver or kidney cancer.

The chain's CDR3 is CASRKLKTGLAGAGELFF. DNA of the CDR3: TGTGCCAGCAGGAAACTCAAGACAGGCCTAGCGGGGGCCGGGGAGCTGTTTTTT. This rearrangement joins TRBV2 to TRBJ2-2; TRBD2 matches 10 bases. The trim removed 6 bases at V and 6 bases at J, leaving 16 bases unmatched. The CDR3 has 18 amino acids. The germline V gene encodes CDR1 SNHLY and CDR2 FYNNEI.

The chain joins TRBV5-1 to TRBJ1-1; D is possibly TRBD1 (6 bases). The germline CDR1 and CDR2 sequences are SGHRS and YFSETQ. CDR3 length equals 16 residues. Between the trimmed V and J ends, which lost 4 bases and 2 bases, there was a span of 18 bases. Here the CDR3 reads CASSRQGGYLNTEAFF. For the CDR3, the DNA is TGCGCCAGCAGCCGCCAAGGGGGGTATCTTAACACTGAAGCTTTCTTT.

The chain's CDR3 is CASSTGGQETQYF. CDR3 in DNA: TGTGCCAGCAGCACCGGGGGGCAAGAGACCCAGTACTTC. V is TRBV5-4 and J is TRBJ2-5; 7 bases match TRBD2. With 4 bases clipped from V and 2 bases from J, the junction kept 2 bases outside the gene matches. CDR3 length: 13 amino acids. CDR1 is SGHNT and CDR2 is YYREEE in the germline V gene (reference sequence).

The sample holds a few counts of this clone. The CDR3, as DNA: TGTGCCAGCACCATTGGGGGGAACACTGAAGCTTTCTTT. It is translated as CASTIGGNTEAFF. The rearrangement links TRBV7-2 to TRBJ1-1, with TRBD1 as a possible D gene (5 bases). Germline CDR1 is SGHTA and CDR2 is FQGNSA. Between the trimmed V and J ends, which lost 7 bases and 1 base, there was a span of 10 bases. The CDR3 extends over 13 amino acids.

This clone turned up a few times. The J gene is TRBJ2-5, the V gene TRBV29-1; D may be TRBD1 (7 bases). This CDR3 is 13 amino acids long. Germline V gene data show CDR1 as SQVTM and CDR2 as ANQGSEA. The ends were cut back, 4 bases at V and 4 bases at J, with 13 bases in the middle. CDR3 in DNA: TGCAGCGTTGTCGGCCAGGGGGGAGAGACCCAGTACTTC. Its translation: CSVVGQGGETQYF.

The chain carries TRBV28 and TRBJ2-1; TRBD1 matches at 9 bases. The CDR3 contains 16 residues. CDR1 and CDR2 from the germline V gene are MDHEN and SYDVKM. J gave up 5 bases and V 4 bases, and 9 bases lay outside the gene matches. The CDR3: CASSSSGQGTNNEQFF. The CDR3 region has the DNA TGTGCCAGCAGTTCCTCGGGACAGGGTACTAACAATGAGCAGTTCTTC. Supplemented by reference TRBV28 and TRBJ2-1, the full variable domain reads DVKVTQSSRYLVKRTGEKVFLECVQDMDHENMFWYRQDPGLGLRLIYFSYDVKMKEKGDIPEGYSVSREKKERFSLILESASTNQTSMYLCASSSSGQGTNNEQFFGPGTRLTVL.

This sequence joins TRBV19 and TRBJ2-3; 9 positions match TRBD2. V shed 3 bases, J shed 4 bases, and the junction held 2 bases outside the gene matches. The CDR3 contains 14 residues. Germline V gene lookup returns CDR1 LNHDA and CDR2 SQIVND (reference sequence). The CDR3 protein is CASSMTSGADTQYF. CDR3 nucleotide sequence: TGTGCCAGTAGTATGACTAGCGGAGCAGATACGCAGTATTTT.

The rearrangement uses TRBV6-5 and TRBJ1-5; 9 bases map to TRBD1. Germline lookup yields CDR1 MNHEY and CDR2 SVGAGI. CDR3 size: 15 residues. The trim removed 4 bases at V and 4 bases at J, leaving 5 bases unmatched. In DNA form, the CDR3 reads TGTGCCAGCAGTTCCGGACAGGGGCCGAATCAGCCCCAGCATTTT. Translating gives CASSSGQGPNQPQHF.

This chain uses TRBV29-1 with TRBJ1-5, with D unclear. The V gene lost 6 bases and the J gene lost 0 bases, with 6 bases spanning the gap. Germline V gene lookup returns CDR1 SQVTM and CDR2 ANQGSEA. This CDR3 region has 12 residues. CDR3 nucleotide sequence: TGCAGCGTGCGGGATAGCAATCAGCCCCAGCATTTT. It is translated as CSVRDSNQPQHF.

A word on this clone: At one end, the junction sequence differs from germline, possibly due to a read error. This chain connects TRBV7-7 to TRBJ2-5; D possibly uses TRBD1 or TRBD2 (6 bases each). This CDR3 comprises 15 residues. Looked up from germline, CDR1 is SSHAT and CDR2 is FNYEAQ (reference sequence). In nucleotides, the CDR3 is TGTGCTAGCAGCATCGGGGGCCTGGAGGCGGAGACCCAGTACTTC. It encodes CASSIGGLEAETQYF.

This clone was seen just once. V gene TRBV6-4 combines with J gene TRBJ2-2; no definite D call. Germline V gene lookup returns CDR1 MRHNA and CDR2 SNTAGT. Trimming took off 6 bases at V and 2 bases at J, with 16 bases between the two ends. This CDR3 region has 16 residues. The CDR3: CASSQNGDGNTGELFF. The CDR3 nucleotides read TGTGCCAGCAGCCAAAACGGAGACGGAAACACCGGGGAGCTGTTTTTT.

The chain combines TRBV6-5 with TRBJ1-2; 9 bases are shared with TRBD1. V dropped 4 bases and J dropped 8; count of bases not matched to a gene: 5. CDR3 length: 13 amino acids. CDR1 is MNHEY and CDR2 is SVGAGI in the germline V gene. The CDR3 protein is CASSLGTGRGYTF. The CDR3 DNA reads as TGTGCCAGCAGTTTGGGGACAGGGCGGGGCTACACCTTC.

A single count supports this clone. The genes are TRBV7-8 and TRBJ2-7, with TRBD2 identical over 8 bases. This CDR3 is built from 15 residues. CDR1 and CDR2 from the germline V gene are SGHVS and FQNEAQ. V was pared by 3 bases and J by 2 bases, with 6 bases of the junction left unmatched. In nucleotides, the CDR3 is TGTGCCAGCAGCTTCGGGATGCGGGAGGCCTACGAGCAGTACTTC. Residues: CASSFGMREAYEQYF.

The V gene is TRBV6-5, the J gene TRBJ2-5, with unresolved D. Germline CDR1 MNHEY, CDR2 SVGAGI. The CDR3 runs 14 residues. V was shortened by 2 bases and J by 1 base, with 8 bases between the two germline ends. The CDR3: CASSYTEGQETQYF. Here the CDR3 DNA reads TGTGCCAGCAGTTACACGGAAGGCCAAGAGACCCAGTACTTC.

The rearrangement links TRBV6-1 to TRBJ2-1, with 8 bases identical to TRBD2. From germline, CDR1 is MNHNS and CDR2 SASEGT. The CDR3 runs 15 residues. V shed 0 bases and J 8 bases; nucleotides not matched to a gene: 6. The CDR3 DNA follows: TGTGCCAGCAGTGAAGCCCGGGCGGGAGGCTATGAGCAGTTCTTC. Protein sequence: CASSEARAGGYEQFF.